This T cell receptor beta chain was documented in a study of blood T cell repertoires in COVID-19. Study in general: The cDNA or gDNA used as material had been derived from T cells, B-cell-depleted T cells, or PBMCs.

The V and J ends lost 7 bases and 1 base, in that order; junction bases with no gene match: 10. The CDR3 contains 15 residues. The germline gives CDR1 SNHLY, CDR2 FYNNEI. Per the original data handling: By means of reference gene primer amplification, nucleated cell counts were estimated. Libraries were prepared by immunoSEQ multiplex PCR; TCRdb keeps only in-frame clonotypes and omits some of them. For V, J and clone size, that table is used; D and trimming come from the DNA. The sample includes approximately 200,000 clones, roughly 85% of them seen just once. Recovered status in Cohort 3 required two negative PCRs, clearance, or symptom resolution.

What was sequenced was PBMCs or T cells enriched from blood (not recorded which). V usage is TRBV2 and J usage is TRBJ2-7, with 7 bases matching TRBD1. This receptor was taken from a man aged 40-49 years who had recovered from COVID-19. This CDR3 is CASKPGQLISYEQYF. The CDR3 region has the DNA TGTGCCAGCAAGCCGGGACAGTTGATTTCCTACGAGCAGTACTTC.